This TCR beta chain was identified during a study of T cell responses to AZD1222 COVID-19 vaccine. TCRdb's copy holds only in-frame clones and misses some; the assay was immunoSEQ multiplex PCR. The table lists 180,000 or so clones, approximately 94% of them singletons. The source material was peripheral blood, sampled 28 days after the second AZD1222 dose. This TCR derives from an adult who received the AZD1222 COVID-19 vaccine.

The CDR3 DNA is TGCGCCAGCAGCTTGGCCGAGGGGAACGGAAACACCATATATTTT. This translates into CASSLAEGNGNTIYF. The chain has TRBV5-1 and TRBJ1-3; TRBD1 might be the D (5 bases). The CDR3 consists of 15 residues. Germline CDR1 SGHRS, CDR2 YFSETQ. V dropped 0 bases and J dropped 4 bases, with 11 bases sitting between them. The variable domain in full, completed from reference TRBV5-1 and TRBJ1-3, reads KAGVTQTPRYLIKTRGQQVTLSCSPISGHRSVSWYQQTPGQGLQFLFEYFSETQRNKGNFPGRFSGRQFSNSRSEMNVSTLELGDSALYLCASSLAEGNGNTIYFGEGSWLTVV.